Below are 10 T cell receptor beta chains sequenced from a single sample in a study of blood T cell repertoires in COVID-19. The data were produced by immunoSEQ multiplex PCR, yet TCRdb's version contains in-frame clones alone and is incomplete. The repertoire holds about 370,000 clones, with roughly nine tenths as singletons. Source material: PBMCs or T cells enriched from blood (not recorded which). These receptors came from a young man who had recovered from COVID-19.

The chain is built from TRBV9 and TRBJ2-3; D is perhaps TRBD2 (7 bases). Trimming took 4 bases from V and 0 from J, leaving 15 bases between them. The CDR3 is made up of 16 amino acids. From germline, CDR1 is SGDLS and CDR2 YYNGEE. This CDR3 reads CASSLGGRASTDTQYF. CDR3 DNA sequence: TGTGCCAGCAGCTTAGGGGGGAGGGCTAGCACAGATACGCAGTATTTT.

The CDR3 is CASSPRGLNTEAFF. The DNA of the CDR3 is TGTGCCAGCTCACCTAGGGGATTGAACACTGAAGCTTTCTTT. This chain links TRBV18 with TRBJ1-1, with D possibly being TRBD1 (5 bases). CDR3 length equals 14 residues. Trimming took off 3 bases at V and 0 bases at J, with 8 bases between the two ends. Germline V gives CDR1 KGHSH, CDR2 LQKENI.

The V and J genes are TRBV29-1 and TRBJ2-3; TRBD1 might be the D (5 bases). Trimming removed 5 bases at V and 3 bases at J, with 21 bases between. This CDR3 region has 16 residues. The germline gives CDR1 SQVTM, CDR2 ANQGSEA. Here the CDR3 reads CSVIFLLGVPTDTQYF. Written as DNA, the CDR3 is TGCAGCGTTATATTTTTGTTAGGGGTACCAACAGATACGCAGTATTTT.

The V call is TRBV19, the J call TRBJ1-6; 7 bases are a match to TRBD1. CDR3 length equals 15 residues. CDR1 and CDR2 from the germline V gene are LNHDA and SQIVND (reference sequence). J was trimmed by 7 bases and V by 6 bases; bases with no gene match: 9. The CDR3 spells CASSPPQGVNSPLHF. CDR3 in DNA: TGTGCCAGTAGCCCACCGCAGGGGGTGAATTCACCCCTCCACTTT.

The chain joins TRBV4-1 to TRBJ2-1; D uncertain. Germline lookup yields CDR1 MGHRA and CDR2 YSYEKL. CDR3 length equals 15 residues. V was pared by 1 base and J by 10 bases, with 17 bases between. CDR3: CASSQVGGLAEEQFF. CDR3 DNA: TGCGCCAGCAGCCAAGTTGGTGGCTTAGCAGAAGAGCAGTTCTTC.

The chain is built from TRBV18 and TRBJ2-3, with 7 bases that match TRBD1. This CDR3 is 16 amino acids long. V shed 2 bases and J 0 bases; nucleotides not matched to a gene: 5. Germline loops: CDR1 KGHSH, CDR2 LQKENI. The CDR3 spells CASSPRVQGSTDTQYF. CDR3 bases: TGTGCCAGCTCACCAAGGGTACAGGGGAGCACAGATACGCAGTATTTT.

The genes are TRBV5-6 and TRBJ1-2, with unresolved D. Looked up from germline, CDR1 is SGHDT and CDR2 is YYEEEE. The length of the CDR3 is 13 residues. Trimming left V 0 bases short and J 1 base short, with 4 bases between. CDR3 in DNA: TGTGCCAGCAGCTTGGACGGTAACTATGGCTACACCTTC. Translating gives CASSLDGNYGYTF.

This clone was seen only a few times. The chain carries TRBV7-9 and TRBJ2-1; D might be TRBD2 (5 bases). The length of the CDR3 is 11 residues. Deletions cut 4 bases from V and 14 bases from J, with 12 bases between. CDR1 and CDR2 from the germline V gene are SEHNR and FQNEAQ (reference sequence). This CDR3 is CASSSSPGKFF. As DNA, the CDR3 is TGTGCCAGCAGCTCAAGTCCGGGGAAGTTCTTC.

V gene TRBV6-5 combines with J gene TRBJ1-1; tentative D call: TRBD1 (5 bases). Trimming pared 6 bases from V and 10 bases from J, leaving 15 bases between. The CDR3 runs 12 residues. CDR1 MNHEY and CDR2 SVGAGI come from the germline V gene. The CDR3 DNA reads TGTGCCAGCAGAACGATAGGGGTCGGAGCTTTCTTT. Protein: CASRTIGVGAFF.

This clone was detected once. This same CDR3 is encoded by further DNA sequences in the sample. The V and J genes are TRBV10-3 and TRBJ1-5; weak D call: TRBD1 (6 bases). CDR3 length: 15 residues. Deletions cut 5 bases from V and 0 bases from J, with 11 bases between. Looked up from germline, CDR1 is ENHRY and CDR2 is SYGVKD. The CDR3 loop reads CAISRDKYSNQPQHF. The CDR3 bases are TGTGCCATCAGTCGGGACAAATATAGCAATCAGCCCCAGCATTTT.